These 14 T cell receptor beta chains share one sample of origin, sequenced in a study of breast tumors, draining lymph nodes, adjacent tissues. TCRdb re-called the multiplex PCR reads through MiXCR, storing one row per CDR3 protein. The top ten hold 8.1% of the sample, which has about 94,000 distinct CDR3 sequences, more than 25% seen once. The lymph nodes were axillary draining lymph nodes from breast cancer patients. The sequenced sample consisted of axillary lymph node tissue. The receptor source for this set is a female donor with breast cancer. Some clones in this sample may be carry-over from other donors' samples.

V and J are TRBV7-9 and TRBJ2-1, with 7 bases matching TRBD1. The V segment lost 3 bases and the J segment 6 bases; nucleotides outside the gene matches: 8. CDR3 size: 15 residues. Germline V lookup: CDR1 SEHNR, CDR2 FQNEAQ (reference sequence). The CDR3 loop reads CASSFPGTEANEQFF. CDR3 bases: TGTGCCAGCAGCTTCCCGGGGACAGAGGCCAATGAGCAGTTCTTC.

This clonotype appeared many times. A much larger clone differs by one base, so this may be a read error. The V gene is TRBV20-1, the J gene TRBJ1-5; D unresolved. Germline CDR1 and CDR2: DFQATT and SNEGSKA (reference sequence). V lost 6 bases and J 3 bases, leaving 21 bases between the germline ends. The CDR3 runs to 16 residues. Here the CDR3 reads CSARLGHRSANQPQHF. Here the CDR3 DNA reads TGCAGTGCCCGGCTCGGGCACAGATCAGCCAATCAGCCCCAGCATTTT.

To note about this clonotype: This is likely a read error, given that the CDR3 carries no conserved phenylalanine or tryptophan at its end. This chain uses TRBV7-2 with TRBJ2-2; D uncertain. Germline lookup yields CDR1 SGHTA and CDR2 FQGNSA. The CDR3 spans 15 residues. CDR3 sequence reads: CASSLLGYSTGELFV. DNA for the CDR3: TGTGCCAGTAGCTTACTCGGCTACTCCACCGGGGAGCTGTTTGTT.

In this sample, this clonotype turned up many times. V usage is TRBV19 and J usage is TRBJ1-4; 7 positions match TRBD1. The CDR3 length is 14 residues. V lost 7 bases, J lost 7 bases, and 9 bases stayed unmatched. Germline values: CDR1 LNHDA, CDR2 SQIVND (reference sequence). CDR3 bases: TGTGCCAGTATTGACAGGGTCAGGAGTGAAAAACTGTTTTTT. It yields the protein CASIDRVRSEKLFF.

Of note for this clonotype: This may be a read error, as it is one base from a much larger clone. The rearrangement joins TRBV6-2 or TRBV6-3 to TRBJ2-2, with 7 nucleotides matching TRBD2. There are 12 residues in the CDR3. Germline CDR1 reads MNHEY; CDR2 reads SVGEGT. Here the CDR3 DNA reads TGTGCCGTACTAGCGAACACCGGGGAGCCGTTTTTT. It specifies CAVLANTGEPFF.

As regards this clonotype: The junction shows a germline mismatch at one end, possibly a read error. The chain employs TRBV11-3 and TRBJ2-1; the D gene could be TRBD1 or TRBD2 (6 bases each). In germline, CDR1 is SGHNT, CDR2 YENEEA. This CDR3 has 15 amino acids. DNA for the CDR3: TGTGCCGGCAGCCGAGGGGGGAGCTCCTACAATGAGCAGTTCTTC. It is translated as CAGSRGGSSYNEQFF.

This clonotype was counted a few times. The genes are TRBV6-1 and TRBJ1-1, with D possibly matching TRBD1 (5 bases). CDR3 size: 13 residues. Germline lookup yields CDR1 MNHNS and CDR2 SASEGT. The ends were cut back, 6 bases at V and 5 bases at J, with 13 bases in the middle. The CDR3 reads CASSSHGGTEAFF. The CDR3 DNA is TGTGCCAGCAGCTCTCACGGGGGGACTGAAGCTTTCTTT.

This clonotype was counted once. The chain couples TRBV20-1 to TRBJ2-5; 12 nucleotides match TRBD2. CDR3 length equals 14 residues. V shed 6 bases, J shed 2 bases, and the junction held 4 bases outside the gene matches. Per the germline V gene, CDR1 is DFQATT and CDR2 is SNEGSKA (reference sequence). The CDR3 reads CSATTSGRQETQYF. The CDR3 bases are TGCAGTGCCACGACTAGCGGGAGACAAGAGACCCAGTACTTC.

J is TRBJ1-1 and V is TRBV6-6; no clear D gene. The V gene lost 5 bases and the J gene lost 6 bases, with 7 bases spanning the gap. Germline V gene data show CDR1 as MNHNY and CDR2 as SVGAGI (reference sequence). This CDR3 region has 11 residues. CDR3 loop: CASSHFPEAFF. In nucleotides, the CDR3 is TGTGCCAGCAGTCACTTCCCTGAAGCTTTCTTT.

This clonotype was seen repeatedly, ten times or more. This chain links TRBV7-8 with TRBJ2-1, with D unresolved. The V end lost 2 bases, the J end lost 5 bases, and 7 bases lay between the germline ends. Germline-derived CDR1 and CDR2 are SGHVS and FQNEAQ. The CDR3 runs to 13 residues. The CDR3 DNA reads as TGTGCCAGCAGCTTAAGTCAGAACAATGAGCAGTTCTTC. Encoded protein: CASSLSQNNEQFF.

Of note for this clonotype: One end of the junction does not line up with germline, which may come from a read error. The gene calls are TRBV19 and TRBJ1-1; D gene unclear. Germline CDR1 is LNHDA and CDR2 is SQIVND (reference sequence). The CDR3 consists of 11 residues. CDR3 sequence: CASSTSYGALF. CDR3 in DNA: TGTGCCAGTAGTACCTCCTATGGAGCTCTCTTT.

V is TRBV20-1 and J is TRBJ1-5; a possible D gene is TRBD1 (6 bases). The germline V gene encodes CDR1 DFQATT and CDR2 SNEGSKA (reference sequence). V gave up 6 bases and J gave up 4 bases, with 16 bases separating them. This CDR3 spans 14 amino acids. CDR3 DNA sequence: TGCAGTGCAGAACCGGGACATGGGAATCAGCCCCAGCATTTT. Amino acids: CSAEPGHGNQPQHF.

The sample holds many counts of this clonotype. The chain uses TRBV7-6 and TRBJ1-3; a weak D match, TRBD1 (6 bases). From germline, CDR1 is SGHVS and CDR2 FNYEAQ. This CDR3 spans 15 amino acids. Trimming removed 4 bases at V and 0 bases at J, with 10 bases between. As DNA, the CDR3 is TGTGCCAGCAGCTCCGGACAGAGCTCTGGAAACACCATATATTTT. Amino acids: CASSSGQSSGNTIYF. Using reference TRBV7-6 and TRBJ1-3 for the parts outside the CDR3, the full variable domain is GAGVSQSPRYKVTKRGQDVALRCDPISGHVSLYWYRQALGQGPEFLTYFNYEAQQDKSGLPNDRFSAERPEGSISTLTIQRTEQRDSAMYRCASSSGQSSGNTIYFGEGSWLTVV.

This clonotype was seen ten or more times. The rearrangement links TRBV6-6 to TRBJ2-1, with TRBD1 matching over 7 bases. CDR3 length equals 14 residues. Germline V CDR1 and CDR2: MNHNY, SVGAGI (reference sequence). Trimming took 6 bases from V and 3 from J; bases not matched to a gene: 5. This CDR3 is CASSLRQGYNEQFF. CDR3 DNA sequence: TGTGCCAGCAGCCTTCGACAGGGCTACAATGAGCAGTTCTTC.